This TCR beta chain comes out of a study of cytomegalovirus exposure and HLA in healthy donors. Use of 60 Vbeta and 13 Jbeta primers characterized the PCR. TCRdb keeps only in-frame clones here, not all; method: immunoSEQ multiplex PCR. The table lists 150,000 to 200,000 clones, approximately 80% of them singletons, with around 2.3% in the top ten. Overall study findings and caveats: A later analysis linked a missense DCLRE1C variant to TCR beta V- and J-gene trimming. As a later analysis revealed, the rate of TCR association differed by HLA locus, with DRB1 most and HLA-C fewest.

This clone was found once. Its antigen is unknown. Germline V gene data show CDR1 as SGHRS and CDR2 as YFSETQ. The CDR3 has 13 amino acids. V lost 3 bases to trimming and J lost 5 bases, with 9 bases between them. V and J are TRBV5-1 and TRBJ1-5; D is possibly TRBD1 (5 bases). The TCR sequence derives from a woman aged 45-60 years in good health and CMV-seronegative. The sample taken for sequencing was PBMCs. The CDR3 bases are TGCGCCAGCAGCTACGACAGAGATCAGCCCCAGCATTTT. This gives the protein CASSYDRDQPQHF.